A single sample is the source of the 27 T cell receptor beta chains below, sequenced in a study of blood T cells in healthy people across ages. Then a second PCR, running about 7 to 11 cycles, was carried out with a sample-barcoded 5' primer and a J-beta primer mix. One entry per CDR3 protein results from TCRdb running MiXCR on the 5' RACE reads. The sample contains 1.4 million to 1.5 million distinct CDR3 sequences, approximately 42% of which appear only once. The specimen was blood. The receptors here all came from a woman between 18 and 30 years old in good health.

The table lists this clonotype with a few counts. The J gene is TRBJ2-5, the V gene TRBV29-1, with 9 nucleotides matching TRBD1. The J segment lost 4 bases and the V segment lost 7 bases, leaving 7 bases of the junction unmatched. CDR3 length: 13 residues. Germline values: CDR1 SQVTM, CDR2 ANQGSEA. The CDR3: CSAGDRVAETQYF. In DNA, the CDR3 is TGCAGCGCCGGGGACAGGGTGGCAGAGACCCAGTACTTC.

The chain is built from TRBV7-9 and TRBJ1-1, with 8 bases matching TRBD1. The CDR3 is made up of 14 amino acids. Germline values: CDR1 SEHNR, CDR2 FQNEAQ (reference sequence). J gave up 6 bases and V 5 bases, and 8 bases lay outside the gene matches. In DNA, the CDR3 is TGTGCCAGCAGCGCGGACAGGGCGAGGGCTGAAGCTTTCTTT. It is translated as CASSADRARAEAFF.

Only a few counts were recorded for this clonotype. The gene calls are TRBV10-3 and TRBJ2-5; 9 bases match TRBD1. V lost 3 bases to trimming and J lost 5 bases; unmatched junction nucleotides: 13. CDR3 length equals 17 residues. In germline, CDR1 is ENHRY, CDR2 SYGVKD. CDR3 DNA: TGTGCCATCAGTGACTCCAAGGGACAGGGACGGTGGGAGACCCAGTACTTC. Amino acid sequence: CAISDSKGQGRWETQYF.

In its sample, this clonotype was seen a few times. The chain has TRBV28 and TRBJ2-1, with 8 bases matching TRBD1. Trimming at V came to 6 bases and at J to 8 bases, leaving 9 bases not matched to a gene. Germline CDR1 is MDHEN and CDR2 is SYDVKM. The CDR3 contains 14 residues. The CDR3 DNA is TGTGCCAGCAGGCCAATGGACAGGGACGATGAGCAGTTCTTC. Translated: CASRPMDRDDEQFF.

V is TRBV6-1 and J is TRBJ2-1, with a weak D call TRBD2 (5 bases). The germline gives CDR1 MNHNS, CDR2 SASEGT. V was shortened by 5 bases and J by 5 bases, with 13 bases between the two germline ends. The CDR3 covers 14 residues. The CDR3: CASSPARGNNEQFF. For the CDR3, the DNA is TGTGCCAGCAGTCCCGCCCGGGGTAACAATGAGCAGTTCTTC.

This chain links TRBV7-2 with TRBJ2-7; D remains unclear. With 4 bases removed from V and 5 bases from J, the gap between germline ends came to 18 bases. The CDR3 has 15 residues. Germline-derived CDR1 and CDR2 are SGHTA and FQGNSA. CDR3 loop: CASSSAVLGKHEQYF. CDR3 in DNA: TGTGCCAGCAGCTCCGCCGTTCTAGGGAAGCACGAGCAGTACTTC.

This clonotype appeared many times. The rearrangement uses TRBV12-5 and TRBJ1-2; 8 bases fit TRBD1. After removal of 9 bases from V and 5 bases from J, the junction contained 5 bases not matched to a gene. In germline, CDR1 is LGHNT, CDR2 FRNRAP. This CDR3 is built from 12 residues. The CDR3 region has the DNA TGTGCTAGCGGGACAGGCACGTATGGCTACACCTTC. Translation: CASGTGTYGYTF.

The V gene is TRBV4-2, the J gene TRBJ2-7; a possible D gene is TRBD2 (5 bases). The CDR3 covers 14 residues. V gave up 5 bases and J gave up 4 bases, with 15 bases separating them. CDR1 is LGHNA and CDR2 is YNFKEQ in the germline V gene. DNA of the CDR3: TGTGCCAGCAGCGTACAAGGAGGCGGTTACGAGCAGTACTTC. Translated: CASSVQGGGYEQYF.

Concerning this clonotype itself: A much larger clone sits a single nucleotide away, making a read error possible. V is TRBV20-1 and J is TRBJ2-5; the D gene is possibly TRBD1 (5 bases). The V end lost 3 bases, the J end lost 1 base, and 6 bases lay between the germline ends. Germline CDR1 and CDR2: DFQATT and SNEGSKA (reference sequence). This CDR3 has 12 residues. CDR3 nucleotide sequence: TGCAGTGCTAGCAGGGCCCAAGAGACCCAGTACTTC. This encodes CSASRAQETQYF.

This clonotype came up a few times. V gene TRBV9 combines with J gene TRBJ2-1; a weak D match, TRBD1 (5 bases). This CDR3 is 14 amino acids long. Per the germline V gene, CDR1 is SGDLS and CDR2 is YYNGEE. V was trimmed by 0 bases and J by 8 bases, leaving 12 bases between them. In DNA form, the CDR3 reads TGTGCCAGCAGCGTAGGAAGGGGTTGGGATGAGCAGTTCTTC. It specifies CASSVGRGWDEQFF.

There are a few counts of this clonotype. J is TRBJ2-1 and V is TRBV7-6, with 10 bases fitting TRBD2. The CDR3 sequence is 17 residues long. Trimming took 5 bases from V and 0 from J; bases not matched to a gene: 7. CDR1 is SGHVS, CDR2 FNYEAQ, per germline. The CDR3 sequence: CASSPGTSETSYNEQFF. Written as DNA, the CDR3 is TGTGCCAGCAGCCCAGGGACTAGCGAGACCTCCTACAATGAGCAGTTCTTC.

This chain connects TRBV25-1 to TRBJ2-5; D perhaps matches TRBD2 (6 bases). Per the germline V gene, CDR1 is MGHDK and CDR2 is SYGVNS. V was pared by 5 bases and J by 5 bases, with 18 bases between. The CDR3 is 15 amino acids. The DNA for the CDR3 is TGTGCCAGCAGTCCGCATGAAGGGAGGCGGGAGACCCAGTACTTC. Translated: CASSPHEGRRETQYF.

CDR3 in DNA: TGCGCCAGCAGCTTGGAAGGAGGGCGGCCTAACTATGGCTACACCTTC. This translates into CASSLEGGRPNYGYTF. V gene TRBV5-1 combines with J gene TRBJ1-2; no clear D. Trimming shortened V by 0 bases and J by 0 bases, and 12 bases separated the two germline ends. CDR3 length equals 16 residues. CDR1 SGHRS and CDR2 YFSETQ come from the germline V gene.

Written as DNA, the CDR3 is TGTGCCAGCAGTTGCTCCGACAGGGGACCCTACGAGCAGTACTTC. As protein: CASSCSDRGPYEQYF. V is TRBV6-5 and J is TRBJ2-4; 8 bases are shared with TRBD1. With the DNA end fitting TRBJ2-7 better, the J assignment may be wrong. The CDR3 extends over 15 amino acids. The V gene's germline CDR1 is MNHEY and CDR2 SVGAGI.

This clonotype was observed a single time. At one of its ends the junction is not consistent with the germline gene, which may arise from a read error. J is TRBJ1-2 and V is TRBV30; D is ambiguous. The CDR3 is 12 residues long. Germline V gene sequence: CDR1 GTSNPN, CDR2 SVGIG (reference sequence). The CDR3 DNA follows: TGCGCCTGGGCTAAACCGGGAGCAGGCTACACCTTC. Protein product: CAWAKPGAGYTF.

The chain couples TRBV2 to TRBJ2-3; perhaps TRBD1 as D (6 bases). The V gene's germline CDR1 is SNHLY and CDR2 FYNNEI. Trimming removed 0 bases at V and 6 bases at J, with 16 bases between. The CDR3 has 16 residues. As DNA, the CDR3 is TGTGCCAGCAGTGAAGCGGGGGCACCCGGCTGGGATACGCAGTATTTT. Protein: CASSEAGAPGWDTQYF. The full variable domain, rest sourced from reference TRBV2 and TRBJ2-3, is EPEVTQTPSHQVTQMGQEVILRCVPISNHLYFYWYRQILGQKVEFLVSFYNNEISEKSEIFDDQFSVERPDGSNFTLKIRSTKLEDSAMYFCASSEAGAPGWDTQYFGPGTRLTVL.

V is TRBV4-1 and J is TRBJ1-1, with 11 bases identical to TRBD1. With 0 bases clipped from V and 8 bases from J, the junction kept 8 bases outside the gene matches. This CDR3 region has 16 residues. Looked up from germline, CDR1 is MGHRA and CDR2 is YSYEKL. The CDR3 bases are TGCGCCAGCAGCCAAGAGAGGACAGGGGGCCGACAGGAAGCTTTCTTT. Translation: CASSQERTGGRQEAFF.

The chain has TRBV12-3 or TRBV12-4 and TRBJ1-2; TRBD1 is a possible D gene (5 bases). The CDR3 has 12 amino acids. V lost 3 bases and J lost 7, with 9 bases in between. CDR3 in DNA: TGTGCCAGCAGTTTGGGGGGAATTGGCTACACCTTC. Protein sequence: CASSLGGIGYTF.

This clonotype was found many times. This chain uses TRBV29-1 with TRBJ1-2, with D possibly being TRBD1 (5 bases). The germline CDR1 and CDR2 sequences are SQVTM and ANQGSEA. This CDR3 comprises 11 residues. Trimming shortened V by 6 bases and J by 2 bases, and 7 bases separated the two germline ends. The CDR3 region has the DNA TGCAGCGTCGGGGACAACTATGGCTACACCTTC. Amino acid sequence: CSVGDNYGYTF.

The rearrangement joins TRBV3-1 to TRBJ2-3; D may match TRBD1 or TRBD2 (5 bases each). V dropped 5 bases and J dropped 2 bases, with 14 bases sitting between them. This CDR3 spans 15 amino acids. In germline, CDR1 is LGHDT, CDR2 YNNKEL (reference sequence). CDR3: CASSSGTFYTDTQYF. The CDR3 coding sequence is TGTGCCAGCAGCTCCGGGACCTTTTACACAGATACGCAGTATTTT.

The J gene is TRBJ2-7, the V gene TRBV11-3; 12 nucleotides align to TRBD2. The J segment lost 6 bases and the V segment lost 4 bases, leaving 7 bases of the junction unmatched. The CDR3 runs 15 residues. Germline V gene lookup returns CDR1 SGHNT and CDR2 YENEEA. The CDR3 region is CASSSKTSGSAEQYF. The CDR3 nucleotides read TGTGCCAGCAGCTCAAAGACTAGCGGGAGTGCCGAGCAGTACTTC.

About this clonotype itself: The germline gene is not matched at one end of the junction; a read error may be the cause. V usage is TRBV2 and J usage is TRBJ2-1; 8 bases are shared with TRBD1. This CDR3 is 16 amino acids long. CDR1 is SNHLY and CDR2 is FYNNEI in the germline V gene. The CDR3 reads CACRGLGGVSYNEQFF. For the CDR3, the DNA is TGTGCCTGCAGGGGGCTCGGGGGAGTGTCCTACAATGAGCAGTTCTTC.

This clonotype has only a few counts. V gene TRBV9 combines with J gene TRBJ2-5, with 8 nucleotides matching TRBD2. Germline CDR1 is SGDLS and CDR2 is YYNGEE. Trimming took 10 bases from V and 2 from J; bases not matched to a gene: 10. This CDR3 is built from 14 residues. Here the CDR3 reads CASSTGGVQETQYF. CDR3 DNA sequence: TGTGCCTCCTCTACCGGGGGGGTGCAAGAGACCCAGTACTTC.

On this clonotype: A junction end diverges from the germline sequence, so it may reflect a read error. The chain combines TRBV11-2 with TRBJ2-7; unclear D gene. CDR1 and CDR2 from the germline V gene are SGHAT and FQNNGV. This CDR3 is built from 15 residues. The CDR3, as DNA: TGTGCCGGCAGCCCGAGCCAGGCACCTTCCTACGAGCAGTACTTC. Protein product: CAGSPSQAPSYEQYF.

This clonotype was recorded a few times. In nucleotides, the CDR3 is TGTGCCATCGGAAGCGGGGCTACTATGGAGCAGTACTTC. Its protein is CAIGSGATMEQYF. This sequence joins TRBV10-3 and TRBJ2-7; 7 nucleotides align to TRBD2. This CDR3 comprises 13 residues. CDR1 is ENHRY and CDR2 is SYGVKD in the germline V gene. J lost 7 bases, V lost 8 bases, and 11 bases had no gene match.

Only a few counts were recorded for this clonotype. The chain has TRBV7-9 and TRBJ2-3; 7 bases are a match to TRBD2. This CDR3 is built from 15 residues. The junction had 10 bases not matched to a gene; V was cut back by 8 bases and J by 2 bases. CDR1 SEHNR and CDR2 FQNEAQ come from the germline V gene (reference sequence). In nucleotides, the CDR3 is TGTGCCAGCCTTGTCGGCGGGAGCTCCACAGATACGCAGTATTTT. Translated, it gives CASLVGGSSTDTQYF. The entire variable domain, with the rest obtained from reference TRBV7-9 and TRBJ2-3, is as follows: DTGVSQNPRHKITKRGQNVTFRCDPISEHNRLYWYRQTLGQGPEFLTYFQNEAQLEKSRLLSDRFSAERPKGSFSTLEIQRTEQGDSAMYLCASLVGGSSTDTQYFGPGTRLTVL.

CDR3 protein: CASRSGSFSYEQYF. The DNA for the CDR3 is TGTGCCAGCAGGAGCGGGTCCTTCTCCTACGAGCAGTACTTC. This chain uses TRBV21-1 with TRBJ2-7; the table gives TRBD2 as D, unverified against the DNA. TRBV21-1 constitutes a pseudogene. CDR3 length: 14 residues.